The rows below give T cell receptor beta chains drawn from one sample of a study of identical twins. From the 5' RACE reads, TCRdb called clonotypes with MiXCR, one entry per CDR3 protein. The sample records about 240,000 distinct CDR3 sequences, 10% being singletons. The specimen sequenced was memory T cells sorted from blood. Source of these receptors: a man in his fifties in good health. Both conserved end residues are part of each CDR3. A D gene is named only where the DNA matches it firmly. The size of a clone is reported for some rows only, either as once, few or many, or as a class for expanded clones.

J	size	D	V	DNA	CDR3
TRBJ1-1	many	TRBD1	TRBV12-3/TRBV12-4	TGTGCCAGCAACTTGGGGACAGGGGTGAACACTGAAGCTTTCTTT	CASNLGTGVNTEAFF
TRBJ2-2	many	TRBD1	TRBV10-3	TGTGCCTCTGGGCAGGGGGCATCGAACACCGGGGAGCTGTTTTTT	CASGQGASNTGELFF
TRBJ2-2	.	TRBD1	TRBV10-3	TGTGCCATCACTTCCGGGACAGACACCGGGGAGCTGTTTTTT	CAITSGTDTGELFF
TRBJ2-7	.	TRBD1	TRBV5-1	TGCGCCAGCAGCGTTACCGGGACAGGGGGCCGCGAGCAGTACTTC	CASSVTGTGGREQYF
TRBJ2-6	many	.	TRBV28	TGTGCCAGCAGTTTCGCGCAGGGCAGCTCTGGGGCCAACGTCCTGACTTTC	CASSFAQGSSGANVLTF
TRBJ2-5	few	.	TRBV15	TGTGCCACCAGCAGAGATGTGGCAGAGTGGAAGACCCAGTACTTC	CATSRDVAEWKTQYF
TRBJ2-5	.	.	TRBV12-3/TRBV12-4	TGTGCCAGCAGACTAGGCCAGGGTAGCGGACAAGAGACCCAGTACTTC	CASRLGQGSGQETQYF
TRBJ1-4	.	.	TRBV4-2	TGTGCCAGCAGCCAAGGAGATGCCAGGATTGAAAAACTGTTTTTT	CASSQGDARIEKLFF
TRBJ1-1	.	TRBD1	TRBV19	TGTGCCAGTAGTTACAGGGGGTCAGCTTTCTTT	CASSYRGSAFF
TRBJ1-5	.	.	TRBV6-2/TRBV6-3	TGTGCCAGCAGTTACGGAACTGGGGGTAGCAATCAGCCCCAGCATTTT	CASSYGTGGSNQPQHF
TRBJ2-2	few	.	TRBV28	TGTGCCAGCAGTCCGAATGGTGGGGAGCTGTTTTTT	CASSPNGGELFF
TRBJ1-4	.	.	TRBV7-9	TGTGCCAGCAGCTTGGGCAGGGGCGTTGAAAAACTGTTTTTT	CASSLGRGVEKLFF
TRBJ2-1	many	TRBD1	TRBV20-1	TGCAGTGCTGACCGGGACAGGGGGCAGAATGAGCAGTTCTTC	CSADRDRGQNEQFF
TRBJ1-1	.	.	TRBV7-2	TGTGCCAGCAGCTCTACATGGAACACTGAAGCTTTCTTT	CASSSTWNTEAFF
TRBJ2-5	many	.	TRBV6-2/TRBV6-3	TGTGCCAGCAGTTACTCTAATCCGCGTCGGGACAACGGGACCCAGTACTTC	CASSYSNPRRDNGTQYF
TRBJ2-3	many	.	TRBV11-2	TGTGCCAGCAGCTTACCAGGGGCAGATACGCAGTATTTT	CASSLPGADTQYF
TRBJ1-4	.	TRBD1	TRBV7-9	TGTGCCAGCGGACCGGGACAGGGTCGTGAAAAACTGTTTTTT	CASGPGQGREKLFF
TRBJ2-5	few	TRBD2	TRBV12-3/TRBV12-4	TGTGCCAGCAGTCACGGGACTAGCTTTGAGACCCAGTACTTC	CASSHGTSFETQYF
TRBJ2-7	many	.	TRBV6-2/TRBV6-3	TGTGCCAGCAGCGACACCTACGAGCAGTACTTC	CASSDTYEQYF
TRBJ2-1	.	.	TRBV19	TGTGCCAGTAGAGCTCAGGGTTCCTACAATGAGCAGTTCTTC	CASRAQGSYNEQFF
TRBJ1-5	few	.	TRBV20-1	TGCAGTGCTAGAGCTTTTGTAGCCGGAGCCAGCCCCCAGCATTTT	CSARAFVAGASPQHF
TRBJ1-1	.	.	TRBV7-9	TGTGCCAGCAGCTTAACAACAGGGCTTATTGAAGCTTTCTTT	CASSLTTGLIEAFF
TRBJ2-3	many	.	TRBV7-8	TGTGCCAGCAGCTTTAGACTAGTCAGCACAGATACGCAGTATTTT	CASSFRLVSTDTQYF
TRBJ1-4	.	.	TRBV5-1	TGCGCCAGCAGCTTTGAGTGGGATGAAAAACTGTTTTTT	CASSFEWDEKLFF
TRBJ2-2	many	.	TRBV9	TGTGCCAGCAGCCTTAGGGGGACGGCTAGAGCCGGGGAGCTGTTTTTT	CASSLRGTARAGELFF
TRBJ2-5	many	.	TRBV7-9	TGTGCCAGCAGCTTAGAGGGGACTTTTCAGTACTTC	CASSLEGTFQYF
TRBJ1-1	many	.	TRBV30	TGTGCCTGGAGTGTAGGGGGAGGTACTGAAGCTTTCTTT	CAWSVGGGTEAFF
TRBJ2-2	many	TRBD1	TRBV9	TGTGCCAGCAGCGGACAGGGCGGTACCGGGGAGCTGTTTTTT	CASSGQGGTGELFF
TRBJ2-1	many	TRBD1	TRBV12-3/TRBV12-4	TGTGCCAGCAGTCCCAAACCGGGACAGAAGCAGTTCTTC	CASSPKPGQKQFF
TRBJ2-7	.	TRBD1	TRBV7-2	TGTGCCAGCAGCTGGGACAGCAGCTCCTACGAGCAGTACTTC	CASSWDSSSYEQYF